This record covers a single T cell receptor (beta chain). The CDR3 covers 13 residues. Trimming took off 0 bases at V and 7 bases at J, with 12 bases between the two ends. Germline lookup yields CDR1 SQVTM and CDR2 ANQGSEA. This sample was taken from a study of T cell changes during pregnancy in multiple sclerosis. Method: immunoSEQ multiplex PCR; TCRdb's copy keeps in-frame clones and lacks some. The table records nearly 80,000 clones, more than 80% of them present only once. The V and J genes are TRBV29-1 and TRBJ1-2; D is ambiguous. The specimen was CD4+ T cells from peripheral blood mononuclear cells, collected before pregnancy. The TCR sequence derives from a female donor with multiple sclerosis, enrolled in a pregnancy study. The CDR3 protein is CSVEDSLGIGYTF. The CDR3 nucleotides read TGCAGCGTTGAAGATTCTCTCGGTATTGGCTACACCTTC. Using reference TRBV29-1 and TRBJ1-2 for the parts outside the CDR3, the full variable domain is SAVISQKPSRDICQRGTSLTIQCQVDSQVTMMFWYRQQPGQSLTLIATANQGSEATYESGFVIDKFPISRPNLTFSTLTVSNMSPEDSSIYLCSVEDSLGIGYTFGSGTRLTVV.